This T cell receptor beta chain was documented in a study of T cells in localized non-small cell lung cancer. Study-wide results and limits: Higher blood T cell density went with longer overall survival.

Concerning this clone itself: Its specificity is not known.

CDR3 length: 16 residues. With 0 bases clipped from V and 7 bases from J, the junction kept 6 bases outside the gene matches. The V gene's germline CDR1 is MNHEY and CDR2 SMNVEV (reference sequence). Sequencing used immunoSEQ multiplex PCR; TCRdb keeps in-frame clones, though not all of them. The sample consists of approximately 46,000 clones, about 86% of them appearing once. This rearrangement joins TRBV27 to TRBJ2-1; 10 nucleotides match TRBD2. The input for sequencing was peripheral blood mononuclear cells, taken before any cancer treatment. The source of this sequence is a man aged 40 to 70 with stage III lung adenocarcinoma. CDR3 DNA: TGTGCCAGCAGTTTATCGGGTAGCGGGGGGAGGAATGAGCAGTTCTTC. It is translated as CASSLSGSGGRNEQFF.